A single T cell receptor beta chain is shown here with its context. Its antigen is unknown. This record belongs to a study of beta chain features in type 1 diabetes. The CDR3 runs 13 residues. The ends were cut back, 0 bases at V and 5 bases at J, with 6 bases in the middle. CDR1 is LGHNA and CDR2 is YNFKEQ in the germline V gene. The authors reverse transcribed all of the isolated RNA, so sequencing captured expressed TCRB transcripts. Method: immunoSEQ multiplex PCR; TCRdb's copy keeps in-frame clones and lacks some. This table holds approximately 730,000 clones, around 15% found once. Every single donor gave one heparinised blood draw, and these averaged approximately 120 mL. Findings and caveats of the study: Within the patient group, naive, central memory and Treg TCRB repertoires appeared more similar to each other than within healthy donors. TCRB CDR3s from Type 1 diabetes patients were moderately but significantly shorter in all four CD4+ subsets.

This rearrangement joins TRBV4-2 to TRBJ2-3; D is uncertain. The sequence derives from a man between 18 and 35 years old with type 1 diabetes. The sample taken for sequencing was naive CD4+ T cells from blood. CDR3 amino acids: CASSQDPQDTQYF. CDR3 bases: TGTGCCAGCAGCCAAGATCCACAAGATACGCAGTATTTT.